This T cell receptor beta chain was retrieved from a study of T cells in Graves' hyperthyroidism and ophthalmopathy. V gave up 3 bases and J gave up 4 bases, with 13 bases separating them. Germline CDR1 LGHDT, CDR2 YNNKEL (reference sequence). The CDR3 is 15 residues long. RNA transcripts yielded amplified TCR beta CDR3 regions. Using the HTBI primer set, a first-round RT-PCR was run on the TCR CDR3. TCRdb itself ran the multiplex PCR reads through MiXCR, one entry per CDR3 protein. The sample shows roughly 520,000 distinct CDR3 sequences, approximately 24% of them seen only once. This clonotype was observed a handful of times.

The specimen sequenced was blood. The source is a woman aged 25 to 45 with Graves' ophthalmopathy. This chain uses TRBV3-1 with TRBJ1-5, with a weak D call TRBD1 (5 bases). CDR3: CASSQDTRGNQPQHF. Here the CDR3 DNA reads TGTGCCAGCAGCCAGGATACGAGGGGAAATCAGCCCCAGCATTTT.